This is a list of T cell receptor beta chains from one sample in a study of T-cell memory formation after mild COVID-19. MiXCR, applied by TCRdb to the 5' RACE reads, yields one record per CDR3 protein. Of about 290,000 distinct CDR3 sequences listed, more than 15% are singletons. Sequenced sample: PBMCs or a T cell subset sorted from them (not recorded which). The receptors shown here come from a man aged 18 to 30 who had mild COVID-19 (a few samples of this study predate the infection). Cell type and time point are not known. The CDR3 runs from the conserved cysteine through the conserved F or W. The order of the fields is J gene, clone size, V gene, D gene, CDR3 DNA, CDR3 protein. D genes are given only for firm matches. Some rows have no size entry. The others give once, few or many, or a class for an expanded clone.

j_gene: TRBJ2-3; abundance: few; v_gene: TRBV12-3/TRBV12-4; d_gene: .; CDR3nt: TGTGCCAGCAGTCCATGGTCCACAGGGTACGGTAGTAGCTCCACAGATACGCAGTATTTT; CDR3aa: CASSPWSTGYGSSSTDTQYF
j_gene: TRBJ2-3; abundance: .; v_gene: TRBV19; d_gene: TRBD2; CDR3nt: TGTGCCAGTAGAAGCCCCGGGGGGGCTGGAGATACGCAGTATTTT; CDR3aa: CASRSPGGAGDTQYF
j_gene: TRBJ1-5; abundance: .; v_gene: TRBV27; d_gene: .; CDR3nt: TGTGCCAGCAGCCGACCGGGCTACAATCAGCCCCAGCATTTT; CDR3aa: CASSRPGYNQPQHF
j_gene: TRBJ2-5; abundance: .; v_gene: TRBV12-3/TRBV12-4; d_gene: TRBD2; CDR3nt: TGTGCCAGCAGTTTATCCGCTAGCGGGGCGACCCAGTACTTC; CDR3aa: CASSLSASGATQYF
j_gene: TRBJ1-1; abundance: many; v_gene: TRBV5-1; d_gene: .; CDR3nt: TGCGCCAGCAGCTTGGGACGGACGAACACTGAAGCTTTCTTT; CDR3aa: CASSLGRTNTEAFF
j_gene: TRBJ1-2; abundance: few; v_gene: TRBV5-6; d_gene: .; CDR3nt: TGTGCCAGCAGCCCCGGGCCACCAACTTATGGCTACACCTTC; CDR3aa: CASSPGPPTYGYTF
j_gene: TRBJ2-2; abundance: few; v_gene: TRBV12-3/TRBV12-4; d_gene: .; CDR3nt: TGTGCCAGCAGTCCGACTTTTACCGGGGAGCTGTTTTTT; CDR3aa: CASSPTFTGELFF
j_gene: TRBJ2-2; abundance: .; v_gene: TRBV9; d_gene: .; CDR3nt: TGTGCCAGCAGCGTAGCTGCGCAGGGTAGTGGCGGGGAGCTGTTTTTT; CDR3aa: CASSVAAQGSGGELFF
j_gene: TRBJ2-3; abundance: many; v_gene: TRBV24-1; d_gene: TRBD1; CDR3nt: TGTGCCACCAGTGTTACAGGGACAGATAATTCAGATACGCAGTATTTT; CDR3aa: CATSVTGTDNSDTQYF
j_gene: TRBJ2-1; abundance: .; v_gene: TRBV5-6; d_gene: .; CDR3nt: TGTGCCAGCAGCTACTTGAATGAGCAGTTCTTC; CDR3aa: CASSYLNEQFF
j_gene: TRBJ2-3; abundance: many; v_gene: TRBV6-4; d_gene: .; CDR3nt: TGTGCCAGCAGTGACGGGGCCACAGATACGCAGTATTTT; CDR3aa: CASSDGATDTQYF
j_gene: TRBJ1-2; abundance: few; v_gene: TRBV12-3/TRBV12-4; d_gene: TRBD1; CDR3nt: TGTGCCAGCAGCCCCGACAGGGGGCTTTGGTATGGCTACACCTTC; CDR3aa: CASSPDRGLWYGYTF
j_gene: TRBJ2-7; abundance: .; v_gene: TRBV6-2/TRBV6-3; d_gene: TRBD2; CDR3nt: TGTGCCAGCAGAAACGGACTAGCGGGGGGCTACGAGCAGTACTTC; CDR3aa: CASRNGLAGGYEQYF
j_gene: TRBJ2-5; abundance: .; v_gene: TRBV5-1; d_gene: .; CDR3nt: TGCGCCAGCAGCTTTGGACGTACCCAAGAGACCCAGTACTTC; CDR3aa: CASSFGRTQETQYF
j_gene: TRBJ2-2; abundance: .; v_gene: TRBV15; d_gene: .; CDR3nt: TGTGCCACCAGCAGGGACAGCCGGACCGGGGAGCTGTTTTTT; CDR3aa: CATSRDSRTGELFF
j_gene: TRBJ1-4; abundance: .; v_gene: TRBV9; d_gene: .; CDR3nt: TGTGCCAGCAGCGTTCGACCGAACCTTGCAACTAATGAAAAACTGTTTTTT; CDR3aa: CASSVRPNLATNEKLFF
j_gene: TRBJ1-1; abundance: many; v_gene: TRBV18; d_gene: .; CDR3nt: TGTGCCAGCAAAGGGGGGGGTTCGAACACTGAAGCTTTCTTT; CDR3aa: CASKGGGSNTEAFF
j_gene: TRBJ1-5; abundance: .; v_gene: TRBV29-1; d_gene: .; CDR3nt: TGCAGCAATTGTAAGGACAGTCCAGGAAGGCAGCCCCAGCATTTT; CDR3aa: CSNCKDSPGRQPQHF
j_gene: TRBJ2-5; abundance: many; v_gene: TRBV15; d_gene: .; CDR3nt: TGTGCCACCAGCAGAGATTGGTGGGCAGAGACCCAGTACTTC; CDR3aa: CATSRDWWAETQYF
j_gene: TRBJ1-6; abundance: .; v_gene: TRBV4-1; d_gene: .; CDR3nt: TGCGCCAGCAGCCAAGTAGCAGGGAGATATAATTCACCCCTCCACTTT; CDR3aa: CASSQVAGRYNSPLHF
j_gene: TRBJ2-2; abundance: .; v_gene: TRBV6-1; d_gene: .; CDR3nt: TGTGCCAGCAGTGAGCTCCCTCACACCGGGGAGCTGTTTTTT; CDR3aa: CASSELPHTGELFF
j_gene: TRBJ1-1; abundance: few; v_gene: TRBV12-3/TRBV12-4; d_gene: .; CDR3nt: TGTGCCAGCATCATTTCAGGGGTCATCAACACTGAAGCTTTCTTT; CDR3aa: CASIISGVINTEAFF
j_gene: TRBJ2-7; abundance: few; v_gene: TRBV7-9; d_gene: TRBD1; CDR3nt: TGTGCCAGCAGCTTGGTCGACAGGGGATCCTACGAGCAGTACTTC; CDR3aa: CASSLVDRGSYEQYF
j_gene: TRBJ2-1; abundance: few; v_gene: TRBV7-2; d_gene: .; CDR3nt: TGTGCCAGCAGCTCGGACAGTGTGTCCTACAATGAGCAGTTCTTC; CDR3aa: CASSSDSVSYNEQFF
j_gene: TRBJ2-1; abundance: .; v_gene: TRBV15; d_gene: .; CDR3nt: TGTGCCACCCCCCGGAGCGAGCAGTTCTTC; CDR3aa: CATPRSEQFF
j_gene: TRBJ1-2; abundance: .; v_gene: TRBV4-2; d_gene: TRBD1; CDR3nt: TGTGCCAGCAGCCAAGAGCAGGGGGCCGTTGGCTACACCTTC; CDR3aa: CASSQEQGAVGYTF
j_gene: TRBJ2-1; abundance: .; v_gene: TRBV7-2; d_gene: TRBD2; CDR3nt: TGTGCCAGCAGCTTAGGGTCGGCGGGGGGTAGCTACAATGAGCAGTTCTTC; CDR3aa: CASSLGSAGGSYNEQFF
j_gene: TRBJ1-2; abundance: few; v_gene: TRBV5-1; d_gene: .; CDR3nt: TGCGCCAGCGGAACAGATAACTATGGCTACACCTTC; CDR3aa: CASGTDNYGYTF
j_gene: TRBJ1-1; abundance: .; v_gene: TRBV10-3; d_gene: .; CDR3nt: TGTGCCATCAGTGATCCGGACGGCCTGGGGGCTGAAGCTTTCTTT; CDR3aa: CAISDPDGLGAEAFF
j_gene: TRBJ1-1; abundance: .; v_gene: TRBV7-9; d_gene: .; CDR3nt: TGTGCCAGCAGCTTAAGCGGCGCCAGCACTGAAGCTTTCTTT; CDR3aa: CASSLSGASTEAFF
j_gene: TRBJ1-5; abundance: few; v_gene: TRBV4-2; d_gene: .; CDR3nt: TGTGCCAGCAGCCAGGGTGTGGGTAATAGCAATCAGCCCCAGCATTTT; CDR3aa: CASSQGVGNSNQPQHF
j_gene: TRBJ2-3; abundance: few; v_gene: TRBV7-9; d_gene: TRBD1; CDR3nt: TGTGCCAGCAGCGCTAACAGGGGCGGCACAGATACGCAGTATTTT; CDR3aa: CASSANRGGTDTQYF
j_gene: TRBJ2-7; abundance: few; v_gene: TRBV7-9; d_gene: .; CDR3nt: TGTGCCAGTAGCACGGGACATTCCTACGAGCAGTACTTC; CDR3aa: CASSTGHSYEQYF
j_gene: TRBJ2-2; abundance: .; v_gene: TRBV12-3/TRBV12-4; d_gene: TRBD1; CDR3nt: TGTGCCAGCAGTCTGCCGGGACAGGAGAACACCGGGGAGCTGTTTTTT; CDR3aa: CASSLPGQENTGELFF
j_gene: TRBJ1-2; abundance: .; v_gene: TRBV5-6; d_gene: .; CDR3nt: TGTGCCAGCAGCTTGGGGCAAATGGATGGCTACACCTTC; CDR3aa: CASSLGQMDGYTF
j_gene: TRBJ2-2; abundance: few; v_gene: TRBV5-1; d_gene: TRBD1; CDR3nt: TGCGCCAGCAGCTTGGATTCGGGACAGGGCAATTCGGGGGAGCTGTTTTTT; CDR3aa: CASSLDSGQGNSGELFF
j_gene: TRBJ2-7; abundance: few; v_gene: TRBV9; d_gene: .; CDR3nt: TGTGCCAGCAGCGTGTTCCCAGGGCACTACGAGCAGTACTTC; CDR3aa: CASSVFPGHYEQYF
j_gene: TRBJ1-3; abundance: .; v_gene: TRBV4-3; d_gene: TRBD1; CDR3nt: TGCGCCAGCAGCCAAGTGGACAGGGGAAACACCATATATTTT; CDR3aa: CASSQVDRGNTIYF
j_gene: TRBJ1-2; abundance: few; v_gene: TRBV7-9; d_gene: TRBD1; CDR3nt: TGTGCCAGCAGCTTGAGGGGACAGGGAGATGGCTACACCTTC; CDR3aa: CASSLRGQGDGYTF
j_gene: TRBJ1-5; abundance: .; v_gene: TRBV4-3; d_gene: .; CDR3nt: TGCGCCAGCAGCCAAGATCATCAGGGGCAGCCCCAGCATTTT; CDR3aa: CASSQDHQGQPQHF
j_gene: TRBJ2-3; abundance: .; v_gene: TRBV27; d_gene: .; CDR3nt: TGTGCCAGCAGAGGTCTAGCTTGGGATACGCAGTATTTT; CDR3aa: CASRGLAWDTQYF
j_gene: TRBJ2-5; abundance: .; v_gene: TRBV2; d_gene: TRBD1; CDR3nt: TGTGCCAGCAGACCGACAGGGACAGGAGAGACCCAGTACTTC; CDR3aa: CASRPTGTGETQYF